This T cell receptor (beta chain) was sequenced for a study of breast tumors, draining lymph nodes, adjacent tissues. Whole-study findings and limits: Data only fit, rather than demonstrated, lymph node origin of most tumor T cells. The data were judged consistent with most tumor T cells coming from lymph node and expanding in tumor. Tumor repertoires ranked between lymph nodes and nontumor tissue in diversity, with V and J gene preferences.

Points on this clonotype: What it recognizes is unknown.

Germline V lookup: CDR1 SQVTM, CDR2 ANQGSEA. V lost 1 base to trimming and J lost 5 bases; unmatched junction nucleotides: 4. The CDR3 runs 14 residues. Axillary draining lymph nodes of breast cancer patients supplied the node samples. TCRdb re-called the multiplex PCR reads through MiXCR, storing one row per CDR3 protein. Among about 180,000 distinct CDR3 sequences listed, 30% to 35% were seen once. The chain is built from TRBV29-1 and TRBJ2-5; TRBD2 agrees at 10 bases. This sequence originates from a female donor with breast cancer. Some clones in this sample may be carry-over from other donors' samples. The sample consisted of axillary lymph node tissue. CDR3: CSVEVAGGSETQYF. The CDR3 region has the DNA TGCAGCGTTGAAGTAGCGGGGGGCAGTGAGACCCAGTACTTC.